This TCR beta chain is drawn from a study of T-cell memory formation after mild COVID-19. Study-wide background: Clusters were largely donor specific.

This clonotype has only a few counts. Its antigen is unknown. Notes on the study in general: The authors left the SARS-CoV-2 specificity of second-wave clones peaking on day 37 unconfirmed. Clones that contracted from day 15 to 85 were balanced CD4/CD8, while later expanders leaned CD4+.

Germline CDR1 and CDR2: SGHNT and YYREEE (reference sequence). The CDR3 runs 14 residues. The V gene lost 4 bases and the J gene lost 5 bases, with 12 bases spanning the gap. TCR alpha and TCR beta cDNA libraries carrying sample barcodes and UMIs were produced by 5'RACE using constant-segment primers. TCRdb fed the 5' RACE reads into MiXCR, producing one record per CDR3 protein. The table lists about 350,000 distinct CDR3 sequences, roughly an eighth of them singletons. The chain uses TRBV5-4 and TRBJ1-4; D not resolved. What was sequenced was PBMCs or a T cell subset sorted from them (not recorded which). The TCR originated in a man younger than 35 who had mild COVID-19 (a few samples of this study predate the infection). Cell type and time point are not known. CDR3 coding DNA: TGTGCCAGCAGCCGGCGCGACCCCAATGAAAAACTGTTTTTT. Protein product: CASSRRDPNEKLFF.